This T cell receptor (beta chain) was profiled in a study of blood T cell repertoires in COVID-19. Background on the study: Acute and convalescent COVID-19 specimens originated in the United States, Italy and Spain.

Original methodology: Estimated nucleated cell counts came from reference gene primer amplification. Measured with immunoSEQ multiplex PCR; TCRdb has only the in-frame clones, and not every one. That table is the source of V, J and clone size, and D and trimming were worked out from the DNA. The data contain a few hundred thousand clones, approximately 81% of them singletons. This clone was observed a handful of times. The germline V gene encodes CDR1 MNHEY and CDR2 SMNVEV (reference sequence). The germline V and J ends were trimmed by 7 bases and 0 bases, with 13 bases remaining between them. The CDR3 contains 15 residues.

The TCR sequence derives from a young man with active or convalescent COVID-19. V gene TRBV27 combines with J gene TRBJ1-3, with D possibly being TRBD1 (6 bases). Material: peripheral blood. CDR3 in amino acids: CASKLDRTSGNTIYF. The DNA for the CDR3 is TGTGCCAGCAAGTTGGACAGAACCTCTGGAAACACCATATATTTT.